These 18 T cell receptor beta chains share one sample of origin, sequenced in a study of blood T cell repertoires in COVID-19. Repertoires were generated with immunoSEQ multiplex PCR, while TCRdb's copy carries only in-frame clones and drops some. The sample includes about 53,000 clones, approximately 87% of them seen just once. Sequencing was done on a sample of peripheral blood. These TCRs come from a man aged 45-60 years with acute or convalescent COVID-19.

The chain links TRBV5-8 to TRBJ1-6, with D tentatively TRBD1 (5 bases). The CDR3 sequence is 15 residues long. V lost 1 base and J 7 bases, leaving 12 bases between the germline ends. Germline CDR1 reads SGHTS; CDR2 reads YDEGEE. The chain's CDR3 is CASSLLGQGNSPLHF. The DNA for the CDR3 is TGTGCCAGCAGCTTGCTCGGGCAGGGAAATTCACCCCTCCACTTT.

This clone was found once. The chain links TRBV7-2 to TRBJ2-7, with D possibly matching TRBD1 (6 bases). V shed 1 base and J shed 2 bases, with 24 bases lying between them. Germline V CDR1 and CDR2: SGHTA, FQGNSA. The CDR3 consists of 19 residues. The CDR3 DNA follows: TGTGCCAGCAGCTTAGTCTCGGTACGTGGGGACAAATCGACCTACGAGCAGTACTTC. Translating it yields CASSLVSVRGDKSTYEQYF.

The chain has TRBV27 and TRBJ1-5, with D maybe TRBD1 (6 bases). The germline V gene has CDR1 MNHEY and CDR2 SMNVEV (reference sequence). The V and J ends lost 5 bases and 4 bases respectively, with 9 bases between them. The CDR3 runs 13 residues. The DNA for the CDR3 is TGTGCCAGCAGTCACCAGGGGAATCAGCCCCAGCATTTT. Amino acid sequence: CASSHQGNQPQHF.

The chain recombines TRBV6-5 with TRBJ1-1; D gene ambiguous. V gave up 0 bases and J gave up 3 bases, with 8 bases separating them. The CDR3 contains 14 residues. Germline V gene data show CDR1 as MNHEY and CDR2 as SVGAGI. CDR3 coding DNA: TGTGCCAGCAGTTACTCAGGGAGGGACACTGAAGCTTTCTTT. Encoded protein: CASSYSGRDTEAFF.

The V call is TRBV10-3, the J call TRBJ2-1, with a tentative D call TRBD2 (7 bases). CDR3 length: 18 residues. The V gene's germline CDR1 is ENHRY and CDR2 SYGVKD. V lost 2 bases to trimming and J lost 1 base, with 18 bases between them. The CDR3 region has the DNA TGTGCCATCAGTGAGCGAGTCGGAAAGGGGGGGTCCTACAATGAGCAGTTCTTC. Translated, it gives CAISERVGKGGSYNEQFF.

CDR3 sequence: CASSPTRGLAGVYNEQFF. CDR3 nucleotides: TGCGCCAGCAGCCCCACCAGGGGTTTAGCGGGGGTCTACAATGAGCAGTTCTTC. The V and J genes are TRBV4-1 and TRBJ2-1; 9 bases map to TRBD2. CDR1 is MGHRA, CDR2 YSYEKL, per germline. The CDR3 sequence is 18 residues long. Losses at the gene ends were 4 bases for V and 3 bases for J; bases not matched to a gene: 13.

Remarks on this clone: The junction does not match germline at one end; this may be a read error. CDR3 region: CVSSVLGSSYNEQFF. CDR3 DNA sequence: TGTGTCAGCAGCGTACTCGGGAGCTCCTACAATGAGCAGTTCTTC. The chain couples TRBV9 to TRBJ2-1; the D gene is possibly TRBD2 (6 bases). The V gene's germline CDR1 is SGDLS and CDR2 YYNGEE. The CDR3 is 15 residues long. Full variable domain (remainder filled in from reference TRBV9 and TRBJ2-1): DSGVTQTPKHLITATGQRVTLRCSPRSGDLSVYWYQQSLDQGLQFLIQYYNGEERAKGNILERFSAQQFPDLHSELNLSSLELGDSALYFCVSSVLGSSYNEQFFGPGTRLTVL.

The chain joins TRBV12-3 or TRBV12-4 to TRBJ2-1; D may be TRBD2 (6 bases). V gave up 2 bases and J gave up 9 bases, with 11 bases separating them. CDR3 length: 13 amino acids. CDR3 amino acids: CASSLKWGGEQFF. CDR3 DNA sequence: TGTGCCAGCAGTTTAAAGTGGGGAGGTGAGCAGTTCTTC.

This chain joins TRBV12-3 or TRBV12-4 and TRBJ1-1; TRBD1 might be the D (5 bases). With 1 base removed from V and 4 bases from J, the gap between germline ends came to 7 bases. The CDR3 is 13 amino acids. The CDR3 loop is CASSLGRGTEAFF. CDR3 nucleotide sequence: TGTGCCAGCAGTTTAGGTAGGGGCACTGAAGCTTTCTTT.

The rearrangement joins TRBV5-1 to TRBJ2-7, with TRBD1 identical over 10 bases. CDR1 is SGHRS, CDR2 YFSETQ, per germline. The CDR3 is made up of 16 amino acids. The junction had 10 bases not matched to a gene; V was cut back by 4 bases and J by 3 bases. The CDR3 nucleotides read TGCGCCAGCAGCGTTGACAGGGGGCCGATGGGCTACGAGCAGTACTTC. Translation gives CASSVDRGPMGYEQYF.

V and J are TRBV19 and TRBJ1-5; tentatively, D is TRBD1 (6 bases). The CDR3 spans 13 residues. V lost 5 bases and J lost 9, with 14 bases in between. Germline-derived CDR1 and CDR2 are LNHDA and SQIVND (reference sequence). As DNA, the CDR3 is TGTGCCAGTAGTCAAACAGGGAGTACGCCCCAGCATTTT. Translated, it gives CASSQTGSTPQHF. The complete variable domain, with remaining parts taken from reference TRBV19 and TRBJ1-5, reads DGGITQSPKYLFRKEGQNVTLSCEQNLNHDAMYWYRQDPGQGLRLIYYSQIVNDFQKGDIAEGYSVSREKKESFPLTVTSAQKNPTAFYLCASSQTGSTPQHFGDGTRLSIL.

The CDR3 region has the DNA TGTGCCAGCAGCGTATCCCCGCAGGGTCATCAGCCCCAGCATTTT. As protein: CASSVSPQGHQPQHF. V usage is TRBV9 and J usage is TRBJ1-5; tentatively, D is TRBD1 (5 bases). V lost 1 base and J 5 bases, leaving 13 bases between the germline ends. Germline V lookup: CDR1 SGDLS, CDR2 YYNGEE. The CDR3 totals 15 residues.

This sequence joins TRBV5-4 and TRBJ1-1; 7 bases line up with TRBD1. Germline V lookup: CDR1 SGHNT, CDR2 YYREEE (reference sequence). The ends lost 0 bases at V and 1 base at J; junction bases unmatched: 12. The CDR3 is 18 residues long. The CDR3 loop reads CASSLVRTGALGNTEAFF. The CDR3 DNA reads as TGTGCCAGCAGCTTGGTGCGTACAGGGGCCCTGGGGAACACTGAAGCTTTCTTT.

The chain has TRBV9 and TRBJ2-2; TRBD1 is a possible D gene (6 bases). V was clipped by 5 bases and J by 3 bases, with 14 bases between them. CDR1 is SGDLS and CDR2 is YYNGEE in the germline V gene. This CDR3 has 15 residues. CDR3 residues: CASRLRDTYTGELFF. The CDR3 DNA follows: TGTGCCAGCAGACTCCGGGACACTTACACCGGGGAGCTGTTTTTT. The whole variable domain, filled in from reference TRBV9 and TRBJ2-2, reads DSGVTQTPKHLITATGQRVTLRCSPRSGDLSVYWYQQSLDQGLQFLIQYYNGEERAKGNILERFSAQQFPDLHSELNLSSLELGDSALYFCASRLRDTYTGELFFGEGSRLTVL.

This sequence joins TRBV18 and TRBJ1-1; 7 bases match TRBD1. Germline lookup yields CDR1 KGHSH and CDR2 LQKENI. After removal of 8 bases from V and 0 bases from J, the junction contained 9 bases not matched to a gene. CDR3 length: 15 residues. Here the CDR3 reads CASTSTGNMNTEAFF. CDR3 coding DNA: TGTGCCAGCACATCGACAGGGAACATGAACACTGAAGCTTTCTTT.

This CDR3 reads CASSPKAIAGDNEQFF. Written as DNA, the CDR3 is TGTGCCAGCTCACCAAAGGCAATAGCGGGGGACAATGAGCAGTTCTTC. The chain uses TRBV18 and TRBJ2-1; TRBD2 matches at 9 bases. CDR1 KGHSH and CDR2 LQKENI come from the germline V gene. The trim removed 2 bases at V and 5 bases at J, leaving 7 bases unmatched. The CDR3 runs to 16 residues.

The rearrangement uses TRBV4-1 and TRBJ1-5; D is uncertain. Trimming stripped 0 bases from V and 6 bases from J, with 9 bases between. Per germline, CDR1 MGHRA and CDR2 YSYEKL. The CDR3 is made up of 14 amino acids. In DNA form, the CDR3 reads TGCGCCAGCAGCCAAGAGCTGCGGGGTCAGCCCCAGCATTTT. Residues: CASSQELRGQPQHF.

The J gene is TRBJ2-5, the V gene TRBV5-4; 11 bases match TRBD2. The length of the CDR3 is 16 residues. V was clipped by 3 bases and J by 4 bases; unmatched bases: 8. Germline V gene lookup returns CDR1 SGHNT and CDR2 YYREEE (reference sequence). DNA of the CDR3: TGTGCCAGCAGCTCCGGCCTAGCGGGGGGTGGAGAGACCCAGTACTTC. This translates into CASSSGLAGGGETQYF.